This is a list of T cell receptor beta chains from one sample in a study of response to subunit inactivated influenza vaccine. Via MiXCR, TCRdb re-called the RT-PCR reads, giving one row per CDR3 protein. The sample has around 500,000 distinct CDR3 sequences; 10% to 11% are singletons. The sequenced sample was PBMCs from blood, obtained 40 to 50 days after vaccination. Receptors originate from a man between 45 and 60 years old who received an inactivated influenza vaccine. The CDR3 runs from the conserved cysteine through the conserved F or W. Each record gives: J gene, V gene, clone size, D gene, CDR3 protein, CDR3 DNA. The D gene is left open where the match is weak. Only some rows state a clone size, as once, few, many or a class for expanded clones.

j_call: TRBJ2-5; v_call: TRBV20-1; clone_size: few; d_call: -; cdr3_aa: CSAPRGSPLKATQYF; cdr3_nt: TGCAGTGCCCCGAGGGGCAGTCCCTTGAAGGCGACCCAGTACTTC
j_call: TRBJ1-3; v_call: TRBV6-6; clone_size: few; d_call: -; cdr3_aa: CASSIRSGNTIYF; cdr3_nt: TGTGCCAGCAGTATCCGTAGCGGAAACACCATATATTTT
j_call: TRBJ1-5; v_call: TRBV5-5; clone_size: -; d_call: -; cdr3_aa: CASSLSGQPQHF; cdr3_nt: TGTGCCAGCAGCTTGTCCGGTCAGCCCCAGCATTTT
j_call: TRBJ2-3; v_call: TRBV6-1; clone_size: -; d_call: TRBD1; cdr3_aa: CASSRQGGTTDTQYF; cdr3_nt: TGTGCCAGCAGTCGACAGGGGGGGACCACAGATACGCAGTATTTT
j_call: TRBJ2-7; v_call: TRBV6-1; clone_size: few; d_call: -; cdr3_aa: CASSPRGVPDEQYF; cdr3_nt: TGTGCCAGCAGCCCTCGGGGAGTTCCGGACGAGCAGTACTTC
j_call: TRBJ1-3; v_call: TRBV10-2; clone_size: -; d_call: -; cdr3_aa: CASSPTGPGNTIYF; cdr3_nt: TGCGCCAGCAGCCCTACAGGGCCTGGAAACACCATATATTTT
j_call: TRBJ1-1; v_call: TRBV28; clone_size: -; d_call: -; cdr3_aa: CASSLSANMNTEAFF; cdr3_nt: TGTGCCAGCAGTTTATCGGCGAACATGAACACTGAAGCTTTCTTT
j_call: TRBJ2-3; v_call: TRBV7-2; clone_size: once; d_call: -; cdr3_aa: CASSPGTRTGTQYF; cdr3_nt: TGTGCCAGCAGCCCTGGGACTAGGACAGGTACGCAGTATTTT
j_call: TRBJ2-1; v_call: TRBV4-3; clone_size: -; d_call: -; cdr3_aa: CASSQDRLGDEQFF; cdr3_nt: TGCGCCAGCAGCCAAGATCGACTAGGCGATGAGCAGTTCTTC
j_call: TRBJ2-6; v_call: TRBV4-3; clone_size: many; d_call: -; cdr3_aa: CASSRGPGNVLTF; cdr3_nt: TGCGCCAGCAGCCGAGGACCCGGCAACGTCCTGACTTTC
j_call: TRBJ2-7; v_call: TRBV7-9; clone_size: many; d_call: TRBD1; cdr3_aa: CASSLVGGQVTYEQYF; cdr3_nt: TGTGCCAGCAGCTTAGTGGGGGGACAGGTTACCTACGAGCAGTACTTC
j_call: TRBJ2-4; v_call: TRBV12-3/TRBV12-4; clone_size: -; d_call: TRBD2; cdr3_aa: CASSPGAGGAKNIQYF; cdr3_nt: TGTGCCAGCAGTCCAGGAGCGGGAGGGGCCAAAAACATTCAGTACTTC
j_call: TRBJ1-3; v_call: TRBV20-1; clone_size: few; d_call: -; cdr3_aa: CSASSTVSGNTIYF; cdr3_nt: TGCAGTGCTAGTAGTACAGTCTCTGGAAACACCATATATTTT
j_call: TRBJ1-4; v_call: TRBV29-1; clone_size: few; d_call: TRBD1; cdr3_aa: CSVGSWQGGNEKLFF; cdr3_nt: TGCAGCGTTGGGTCGTGGCAGGGGGGGAATGAAAAACTGTTTTTT
j_call: TRBJ2-1; v_call: TRBV7-8; clone_size: once; d_call: TRBD2; cdr3_aa: CASSPRLAGGWNEQFF; cdr3_nt: TGTGCCAGCAGCCCCAGGCTAGCGGGGGGATGGAATGAGCAGTTCTTC
j_call: TRBJ1-1; v_call: TRBV27; clone_size: few; d_call: TRBD1; cdr3_aa: CASSLGQGAFTEAFF; cdr3_nt: TGTGCCAGCAGTTTAGGGCAGGGGGCTTTCACTGAAGCTTTCTTT
j_call: TRBJ2-1; v_call: TRBV12-3/TRBV12-4; clone_size: many; d_call: -; cdr3_aa: CASSLEGRTQFF; cdr3_nt: TGTGCCAGCAGTTTAGAGGGACGGACACAGTTCTTC
j_call: TRBJ2-7; v_call: TRBV28; clone_size: -; d_call: -; cdr3_aa: CASSFPFGAESSYEQYF; cdr3_nt: TGTGCCAGCAGTTTCCCGTTTGGGGCGGAGAGCTCCTACGAGCAGTACTTC
j_call: TRBJ2-7; v_call: TRBV7-8; clone_size: few; d_call: TRBD1; cdr3_aa: CASSAYRDSSYEQYF; cdr3_nt: TGTGCCAGCAGCGCGTACCGGGACAGCTCCTACGAGCAGTACTTC
j_call: TRBJ2-1; v_call: TRBV12-3/TRBV12-4; clone_size: few; d_call: TRBD2; cdr3_aa: CASSLASGGFLEQFF; cdr3_nt: TGTGCCAGCAGTTTAGCTAGCGGGGGGTTTCTTGAGCAGTTCTTC
j_call: TRBJ2-2; v_call: TRBV6-1; clone_size: many; d_call: -; cdr3_aa: CASSQGVNTGELFF; cdr3_nt: TGTGCCAGCAGCCAAGGCGTGAACACCGGGGAGCTGTTTTTT
j_call: TRBJ2-2; v_call: TRBV12-3/TRBV12-4; clone_size: many; d_call: TRBD1; cdr3_aa: CASSLGFTTGSTGELFF; cdr3_nt: TGTGCCAGCAGTTTAGGGTTTACGACAGGGAGCACCGGGGAGCTGTTTTTT
j_call: TRBJ2-3; v_call: TRBV25-1; clone_size: few; d_call: TRBD2; cdr3_aa: CASSAPGLASDTQYF; cdr3_nt: TGTGCCAGCAGTGCTCCGGGACTAGCATCAGATACGCAGTATTTT
j_call: TRBJ2-3; v_call: TRBV7-9; clone_size: few; d_call: -; cdr3_aa: CASSPPRGRDKDTQYF; cdr3_nt: TGTGCCAGCAGCCCCCCTCGGGGACGGGACAAAGATACGCAGTATTTT
j_call: TRBJ1-5; v_call: TRBV5-1; clone_size: few; d_call: -; cdr3_aa: CASSLVQSLSNQPQHF; cdr3_nt: TGCGCCAGCAGCTTGGTTCAATCTTTAAGCAATCAGCCCCAGCATTTT
j_call: TRBJ2-7; v_call: TRBV29-1; clone_size: many; d_call: -; cdr3_aa: CSVGTIGTGGEQYF; cdr3_nt: TGCAGCGTTGGCACCATCGGTACAGGTGGAGAGCAGTACTTC
j_call: TRBJ2-7; v_call: TRBV11-2; clone_size: few; d_call: -; cdr3_aa: CASSSNGPEQYF; cdr3_nt: TGTGCCAGCAGCTCCAACGGACCCGAGCAGTACTTC
j_call: TRBJ2-7; v_call: TRBV29-1; clone_size: few; d_call: TRBD2; cdr3_aa: CSVGGLATYEQYF; cdr3_nt: TGCAGCGTTGGAGGACTAGCTACCTACGAGCAGTACTTC
j_call: TRBJ2-2; v_call: TRBV6-1; clone_size: -; d_call: TRBD1; cdr3_aa: CASRAGTGLFAGELFF; cdr3_nt: TGTGCCAGCAGGGCCGGGACAGGGTTGTTTGCCGGGGAGCTGTTTTTT
j_call: TRBJ1-2; v_call: TRBV20-1; clone_size: many; d_call: -; cdr3_aa: CSAPEGPAGYTF; cdr3_nt: TGCAGTGCGCCGGAGGGACCGGCTGGCTACACCTTC
j_call: TRBJ2-1; v_call: TRBV5-6; clone_size: once; d_call: TRBD1; cdr3_aa: CASSLTGQGIDEQFF; cdr3_nt: TGTGCCAGCAGCTTAACAGGACAGGGGATCGATGAGCAGTTCTTC
j_call: TRBJ2-1; v_call: TRBV9; clone_size: -; d_call: TRBD2; cdr3_aa: CASSVGTSRSSYNEQFF; cdr3_nt: TGTGCCAGCAGCGTAGGGACTAGCCGGAGCTCCTACAATGAGCAGTTCTTC
j_call: TRBJ2-7; v_call: TRBV12-3/TRBV12-4; clone_size: few; d_call: TRBD1; cdr3_aa: CASSLGRTGYEQYF; cdr3_nt: TGTGCCAGCAGTTTAGGGCGGACAGGGTACGAGCAGTACTTC
j_call: TRBJ2-7; v_call: TRBV2; clone_size: many; d_call: -; cdr3_aa: CASSEARTSEQYF; cdr3_nt: TGTGCCAGCAGTGAAGCAAGGACGTCCGAGCAGTACTTC
j_call: TRBJ2-5; v_call: TRBV5-1; clone_size: -; d_call: TRBD2; cdr3_aa: CASSLSLAGSGETQYF; cdr3_nt: TGCGCCAGCAGCTTAAGCCTAGCGGGGTCCGGGGAGACCCAGTACTTC
j_call: TRBJ2-3; v_call: TRBV20-1; clone_size: -; d_call: -; cdr3_aa: CSAFSGTRSTDTQYF; cdr3_nt: TGCAGTGCTTTCTCCGGGACCCGAAGCACAGATACGCAGTATTTT
j_call: TRBJ1-2; v_call: TRBV5-5; clone_size: many; d_call: TRBD1; cdr3_aa: CASRLDTTGVYGYTF; cdr3_nt: TGTGCCAGCAGACTCGATACCACAGGGGTCTATGGCTACACCTTC